Below are 17 T cell receptor beta chains sequenced from a single sample in a study of blood T cell repertoires in COVID-19. Sequencing used immunoSEQ multiplex PCR; TCRdb keeps in-frame clones, though not all of them. The data contain over 60,000 clones, roughly 87% of them singletons. The sample comprised peripheral blood. These receptors were obtained from a man in his forties or fifties with COVID-19, enrolled during active disease.

This rearrangement joins TRBV4-1 to TRBJ1-3, with 8 bases matching TRBD1. V lost 1 base to trimming and J lost 5 bases; unmatched junction nucleotides: 10. CDR1 and CDR2 (germline): MGHRA, YSYEKL. The CDR3 runs 17 residues. The CDR3: CASSQGARGQDRNTIYF. In DNA, the CDR3 is TGCGCCAGCAGCCAAGGGGCGAGGGGACAGGACAGAAACACCATATATTTT.

This clone ranks as medium-sized (0.01 to 0.1%). This sequence joins TRBV7-2 and TRBJ2-7; unclear D gene. Germline loops: CDR1 SGHTA, CDR2 FQGNSA. The V gene lost 3 bases and the J gene lost 5 bases, with 11 bases spanning the gap. CDR3 length: 13 residues. CDR3 amino acids: CASSFWPGHEQYF. The CDR3 DNA reads TGTGCCAGCAGCTTCTGGCCAGGCCACGAGCAGTACTTC.

The rearrangement links TRBV12-3 or TRBV12-4 to TRBJ2-7; 7 bases map to TRBD1. Unmatched junction bases numbered 2, after V lost 6 bases and J lost 6 bases. CDR3 length: 11 amino acids. CDR3 amino acids: CASRTGLEQYF. For the CDR3, the DNA is TGTGCCAGCAGGACAGGGCTCGAGCAGTACTTC.

This clone was seen a single time. The chain employs TRBV29-1 and TRBJ2-1; 7 bases map to TRBD1. The V gene's germline CDR1 is SQVTM and CDR2 ANQGSEA. The J segment lost 4 bases and the V segment lost 0 bases, leaving 9 bases of the junction unmatched. This CDR3 comprises 16 residues. DNA for the CDR3: TGCAGCGTTGAAGATCCCACCGGGACAGCTTACAATGAGCAGTTCTTC. This gives the protein CSVEDPTGTAYNEQFF.

This chain uses TRBV5-1 with TRBJ2-7; 10 bases align to TRBD2. V lost 1 base and J lost 5; bases outside the gene matches: 12. CDR1 and CDR2 from the germline V gene are SGHRS and YFSETQ. The CDR3 covers 17 residues. DNA for the CDR3: TGCGCCAGCAGCTTGCAGTCTAGCGGGAGAGGGTTGAACGAGCAGTACTTC. Translation gives CASSLQSSGRGLNEQYF.

The CDR3 DNA reads as TGTGCCAGCACCAAGCGGGACCCCTACAATGAGCAGTTCTTC. Protein: CASTKRDPYNEQFF. The chain carries TRBV13 and TRBJ2-1; TRBD2 matches 7 bases. Germline values: CDR1 PRHDT, CDR2 FYEKMQ (reference sequence). The CDR3 is 14 amino acids. V gave up 7 bases and J gave up 2 bases; unmatched junction bases: 5.

V gene TRBV5-1 combines with J gene TRBJ1-4; the D is unclear. Trimming removed 0 bases from V and 8 bases from J, with 17 bases in between. The CDR3 consists of 16 residues. Germline loops: CDR1 SGHRS, CDR2 YFSETQ. The CDR3 is CASSLGEFRPGEKLFF. The CDR3 bases are TGCGCCAGCAGCTTGGGGGAGTTCCGCCCAGGCGAAAAACTGTTTTTT.

The CDR3, as DNA: TGTGCCAGCAGCCCGATCGCCGGGAAAATAGATACGCAGTATTTT. It encodes CASSPIAGKIDTQYF. The chain employs TRBV5-4 and TRBJ2-3; tentative D call: TRBD2 (5 bases). The CDR3 has 15 residues. CDR1 and CDR2 from the germline V gene are SGHNT and YYREEE (reference sequence). The germline V and J ends were trimmed by 4 bases and 5 bases, with 17 bases remaining between them.

The CDR3 nucleotides read TGTGCCAGCTCACCTTTTTCCTCTAACCGGGACAGTGAGCAGTTCTTC. It encodes CASSPFSSNRDSEQFF. The gene calls are TRBV18 and TRBJ2-1, with 7 bases identical to TRBD1. J lost 9 bases, V lost 3 bases, and 14 bases had no gene match. CDR1 is KGHSH, CDR2 LQKENI, per germline. The CDR3 extends over 16 amino acids.

This clone was detected only a few times. The gene calls are TRBV4-1 and TRBJ1-2, with D uncertain. CDR1 is MGHRA and CDR2 is YSYEKL in the germline V gene. Trimming took 6 bases from V and 7 from J, leaving 15 bases between them. CDR3 size: 13 residues. CDR3 sequence reads: CASRAGVEGGYTF. In DNA form, the CDR3 reads TGCGCCAGCAGGGCCGGGGTAGAGGGTGGCTACACCTTC.

The chain uses TRBV4-1 and TRBJ2-3; the match to TRBD1 covers 10 bases. CDR3 size: 15 residues. CDR1 is MGHRA, CDR2 YSYEKL, per germline. Trimming removed 3 bases from V and 4 bases from J; junction bases left unmatched: 4. CDR3 region: CASSQPGTGADTQYF. CDR3 DNA sequence: TGCGCCAGCAGCCAGCCCGGGACAGGGGCAGATACGCAGTATTTT.

The rearrangement uses TRBV6-1 and TRBJ2-1; 7 positions match TRBD1. CDR3 size: 19 residues. V lost 1 base and J lost 1; bases outside the gene matches: 13. From germline, CDR1 is MNHNS and CDR2 SASEGT. For the CDR3, the DNA is TGTGCCAGCAGTGAAGTTCTGAGACAGGGCACATATTCCTACAATGAGCAGTTCTTC. Translation: CASSEVLRQGTYSYNEQFF.

The chain uses TRBV6-1 and TRBJ2-4; TRBD2 matches 9 bases. The CDR3 runs to 18 residues. The V gene end was trimmed by 3 bases and the J gene end by 1 base; junction bases not matched to a gene: 10. CDR1 MNHNS and CDR2 SASEGT come from the germline V gene. CDR3 coding DNA: TGTGCCAGCAGTGAGCGGGGGGGTGCAGGGACGGCCAAAAACATTCAGTACTTC. Its protein is CASSERGGAGTAKNIQYF.

The chain employs TRBV5-1 and TRBJ1-2, with 8 bases identical to TRBD1. This CDR3 is 15 amino acids long. The ends lost 3 bases at V and 4 bases at J; junction bases unmatched: 8. In germline, CDR1 is SGHRS, CDR2 YFSETQ. The CDR3: CASSSNQGAAYGYTF. CDR3 sequence (DNA): TGCGCCAGCAGCTCAAATCAGGGGGCTGCCTATGGCTACACCTTC.

The V call is TRBV27, the J call TRBJ2-1, with D unresolved. Germline loops: CDR1 MNHEY, CDR2 SMNVEV (reference sequence). The V end lost 10 bases, the J end lost 0 bases, and 10 bases lay between the germline ends. CDR3 length equals 13 residues. The CDR3 spells CATRVISYNEQFF. CDR3 bases: TGTGCCACCCGGGTGATCTCCTACAATGAGCAGTTCTTC.

The V gene is TRBV6-4, the J gene TRBJ2-1; D possibly corresponds to TRBD1 (7 bases). This CDR3 contains 16 residues. Trimming pared 0 bases from V and 5 bases from J, leaving 14 bases between. Germline assignment: CDR1 MRHNA and CDR2 SNTAGT. The CDR3 coding sequence is TGTGCCAGCAGTGACTCGAGGGGGCGGACTAACAATGAGCAGTTCTTC. It is translated as CASSDSRGRTNNEQFF.

This chain connects TRBV28 to TRBJ1-5; 7 nucleotides align to TRBD1. CDR1 is MDHEN and CDR2 is SYDVKM in the germline V gene. Trimming at V came to 6 bases and at J to 6 bases, leaving 5 bases not matched to a gene. The CDR3 contains 13 residues. The CDR3, as DNA: TGTGCCAGCAGAGACAGGGTTACTCAGCCCCAGCATTTT. Amino acids: CASRDRVTQPQHF.